The sequence of this TCR beta chain was determined in a study of tumor and adjacent non-tumor tissue in lung cancer. Study as a whole: Stage I to III disease affected 9 to 10 men and about five women aged roughly 30 to 80. Samples averaged about 4.3 million productive TCRbeta reads each. Study-wide results and caveats: In normal lung, the top 100 clones were significantly more dominant than in tumor.

Germline lookup yields CDR1 LNHDA and CDR2 SQIVND (reference sequence). Trimming stripped 7 bases from V and 5 bases from J, with 17 bases between. The CDR3 has 15 amino acids. This clonotype was picked up many times. Its antigen is currently unknown. No cell sorting was done before RNA was extracted from the tissue. The normal lung tissue was taken more than 3 cm from the tumor edge. Newly diagnosed lung cancer patients had thoracic surgery in China, August–late 2014, without prior chemotherapy. The library came from three nested PCR rounds adapted from ARM-PCR protocols. One entry per CDR3 protein, called by TCRdb with MiXCR from the multiplex PCR reads. Among 45,000 or so distinct CDR3 sequences listed, more than 60% were seen once.

Material for sequencing was distant non-tumor lung tissue. This chain links TRBV19 with TRBJ2-2; tentatively, D is TRBD1 (5 bases). The receptor was isolated from a woman aged 40 to 50 with non-small cell lung cancer. Here the CDR3 reads CASKTFDQGTGELFF. Here the CDR3 DNA reads TGTGCCAGTAAGACATTTGATCAGGGAACCGGGGAGCTGTTTTTT.